This TCR beta chain was captured by sequencing in a study of OX40 agonist ivuxolimab in advanced cancers. Study as a whole: Those enrolled were 80% to 85% male, with a mean age of approximately 60 years and ages from roughly 23 to 80. Study-level points and caveats: Blood T cells, both CD4+ and CD8+, expanded clonally by week 6 at 0.1 to 3.0 mg/kg.

The CDR3 is made up of 18 amino acids. The germline V gene has CDR1 SGHRS and CDR2 YFSETQ. V lost 0 bases, J lost 4 bases, and 19 bases lay in between. People who had autoimmune disease history or systemic immunosuppression were excluded. Libraries were prepared by immunoSEQ multiplex PCR; TCRdb keeps only in-frame clonotypes and omits some of them. The top ten clones hold about an eighth of a sample with about 40,000 clones, roughly 91% of them seen once. As concerns this clone: No antigen is known for it.

The sequencing here drew on CD4+ or CD8+ T cells sorted from blood, taken in a trial of the OX40 agonist ivuxolimab. V usage is TRBV5-1 and J usage is TRBJ1-4, with D perhaps matching TRBD1 (5 bases). This clonotype was obtained from an adult with an advanced solid tumor such as melanoma, head and neck, liver or kidney cancer. The CDR3: CASSLDSGWGKDNEKLFF. CDR3 DNA: TGCGCCAGCAGCTTGGATTCGGGGTGGGGGAAAGATAATGAAAAACTGTTTTTT.